This T cell receptor beta chain emerged from a study of T cell repertoires in cytomegalovirus infection. Study in general: Both a matching HLA type and CMV infection were indicated by public TCR beta signatures.

Germline values: CDR1 SGHVS, CDR2 FNYEAQ. The CDR3 has 16 residues. V lost 5 bases and J lost 0, with 11 bases in between. Via MiXCR, TCRdb re-called the reads, giving one row per CDR3 protein. Of a few hundred thousand distinct CDR3 sequences listed, roughly a third were seen once; the top ten hold roughly 15%. General observations from the study: HLA-C-restricted CMV clonotypes gave the most frequent clonotype in two of eight donors.

As concerns this clonotype: Its matching antigen is unknown.

The sample was cultured PBMCs, taken from culture after CMV antigen stimulation. V is TRBV7-6 and J is TRBJ2-6, with D unclear. This sequence was found in a human donor in good health (CMV status not recorded). Some clones in this sample may be carry-over from other donors' samples. CDR3: CASSPPFSSGANVLTF. CDR3 nucleotides: TGTGCCAGCAGCCCGCCCTTCTCCTCTGGGGCCAACGTCCTGACTTTC. The full variable domain, its missing parts supplied by reference TRBV7-6 and TRBJ2-6, is GAGVSQSPRYKVTKRGQDVALRCDPISGHVSLYWYRQALGQGPEFLTYFNYEAQQDKSGLPNDRFSAERPEGSISTLTIQRTEQRDSAMYRCASSPPFSSGANVLTFGAGSRLTVL.